The TCR beta chain under discussion was sequenced for a study of control samples from healthy donors and cancer patients. In germline, CDR1 is SGHRS, CDR2 YFSETQ. The V and J ends lost 0 bases and 2 bases, in that order; junction bases with no gene match: 11. The CDR3 is 17 amino acids. Using immunoSEQ multiplex PCR, the repertoire was profiled, and TCRdb retains in-frame clones only, with some absent. Of approximately 90,000 clones listed, 88% are singletons. The chain combines TRBV5-1 with TRBJ2-7, with TRBD1 matching over 7 bases. Sample: blood. The sequence came from a woman between 65 and 79 years old in good health. DNA for the CDR3: TGCGCCAGCAGCTTGGCCGGACAGGACAGGCGCGCCTACGAGCAGTACTTC. This translates into CASSLAGQDRRAYEQYF.